This T cell receptor beta chain derives from a study of blood T cell repertoires in COVID-19. Authors' data handling: From reference gene primer amplification, estimates of nucleated cell counts were derived. Repertoires were generated with immunoSEQ multiplex PCR, while TCRdb's copy carries only in-frame clones and drops some. V and J calls and clone size are given by that table; D and trimming were obtained from the DNA. The sample holds 75,000 to 95,000 clones, 75% to 85% seen once. In germline, CDR1 is MNHNY, CDR2 SVGAGI (reference sequence). CDR3 length: 12 residues. V shed 8 bases and J 15 bases; nucleotides not matched to a gene: 9.

Material for sequencing was peripheral blood. The chain employs TRBV6-6 and TRBJ1-6, with 8 bases that match TRBD1. The receptor comes from a woman of 80 years or more with active or convalescent COVID-19. DNA of the CDR3: TGTGCCAGCGTCGCAGGGGGCGGAGGCCTCCACTTT. It is translated as CASVAGGGGLHF.